The sequence of this TCR beta chain was determined in a study of Ad26.COV2.S vaccination and SARS-CoV-2 variants. For the study at large: Donor joined the COV1001 Ad26.COV2.S trial arm. Recipients of Ad26.COV2.S got it intramuscularly, once or twice 56 days apart.

The germline gives CDR1 LGHNA, CDR2 YSLEER. The CDR3 totals 19 residues. The germline V and J ends were trimmed by 0 bases and 0 bases, with 18 bases remaining between them. As to treatment: some 20 received Ad26.COV2.S at low or high dose, single or two shots; about 5 received placebo; per-sample allocation not given. Sampling happened 63 days after the first vaccine or placebo injection. Ad26.COV2.S expressed prefusion-stabilized spike from the original Wuhan strain. TCRdb's table, derived via immunoSEQ multiplex PCR, lists solely in-frame clones and lacks some. The sample contains about 350,000 clones, roughly 90% of which appear only once.

The sequencing used peripheral blood, collected in a trial of Ad26.COV2.S vaccine versus placebo. The sequence came from a person between 18 and 65 years old who received the Ad26.COV2.S COVID-19 vaccine or a placebo. The V gene is TRBV4-3, the J gene TRBJ1-5; no reliable D call. Here the CDR3 reads CASSQDRFSAGYSNQPQHF. The CDR3 nucleotides read TGCGCCAGCAGCCAAGATCGATTTTCGGCAGGATATAGCAATCAGCCCCAGCATTTT.